These 9 T cell receptor beta chains were all obtained from the same sample, sequenced in a study of blood T cell repertoires in COVID-19. TCRdb keeps only in-frame clones here, not all; method: immunoSEQ multiplex PCR. This sample has some 170,000 clones; roughly 85% occur once, and the top ten carry about 26%. The specimen was peripheral blood. The source of these receptors is a woman aged 70 to 79 with acute or convalescent COVID-19.

The chain links TRBV5-1 to TRBJ1-1, with D perhaps TRBD1 (5 bases). Germline CDR1 is SGHRS and CDR2 is YFSETQ. The CDR3 consists of 11 residues. The V and J ends lost 7 bases and 5 bases respectively, with 9 bases between them. The CDR3 sequence: CASLRVTEAFF. The CDR3 region has the DNA TGCGCCAGCCTCAGGGTGACTGAAGCTTTCTTT. The whole variable domain, filled in from reference TRBV5-1 and TRBJ1-1, reads KAGVTQTPRYLIKTRGQQVTLSCSPISGHRSVSWYQQTPGQGLQFLFEYFSETQRNKGNFPGRFSGRQFSNSRSEMNVSTLELGDSALYLCASLRVTEAFFGQGTRLTVV.

The CDR3 coding sequence is TGTGCCACCAGTGATTTGGGGACAGGGGGCCGAGACACCGGGGAGCTGTTTTTT. It is translated as CATSDLGTGGRDTGELFF. The chain couples TRBV24-1 to TRBJ2-2, with 12 bases lining up with TRBD1. The CDR3 has 18 residues. The V segment lost 0 bases and the J segment 3 bases; nucleotides outside the gene matches: 4. Germline V lookup: CDR1 KGHDR, CDR2 SFDVKD.

This clone was observed a handful of times. The chain carries TRBV29-1 and TRBJ1-2, with a tentative D call TRBD1 (5 bases). Germline V gene data show CDR1 as SQVTM and CDR2 as ANQGSEA. CDR3 length equals 14 residues. The V end was cut by 0 bases, the J end by 4 bases, with 12 bases between. Here the CDR3 reads CSVEDRQPPYGYTF. CDR3 DNA: TGCAGCGTTGAAGATCGACAGCCACCCTATGGCTACACCTTC.

V and J are TRBV27 and TRBJ1-1, with D unresolved. Per the germline V gene, CDR1 is MNHEY and CDR2 is SMNVEV (reference sequence). V was shortened by 4 bases and J by 3 bases, with 15 bases between the two germline ends. This CDR3 spans 15 amino acids. CDR3 sequence reads: CASSSPHIGDTEAFF. CDR3 sequence (DNA): TGTGCCAGCAGTTCCCCCCATATTGGAGACACTGAAGCTTTCTTT.

This sequence joins TRBV27 and TRBJ1-2; D is possibly TRBD1 (5 bases). V shed 3 bases and J shed 8 bases, with 19 bases lying between them. The CDR3 is 15 amino acids. Germline assignment: CDR1 MNHEY and CDR2 SMNVEV (reference sequence). CDR3 sequence reads: CASSFAGQEVPGYTF. For the CDR3, the DNA is TGTGCCAGCAGTTTCGCGGGGCAGGAGGTACCCGGCTACACCTTC.

The CDR3 region is CASSLDLADSYNEQFF. The DNA for the CDR3 is TGTGCCAGCAGCTTAGACCTAGCGGACTCCTACAATGAGCAGTTCTTC. The genes are TRBV11-2 and TRBJ2-1; 7 bases map to TRBD2. This CDR3 contains 16 residues. J was trimmed by 0 bases and V by 0 bases; bases with no gene match: 2. The germline V gene encodes CDR1 SGHAT and CDR2 FQNNGV.

V and J are TRBV5-4 and TRBJ2-7; 7 positions agree with TRBD1. Per the germline V gene, CDR1 is SGHNT and CDR2 is YYREEE (reference sequence). The CDR3 totals 14 residues. V lost 0 bases to trimming and J lost 7 bases; unmatched junction nucleotides: 7. CDR3 sequence (DNA): TGTGCCAGCAGCTTGGGACAGGGAGTGTCGGAGCAGTACTTC. Translated: CASSLGQGVSEQYF. The full variable domain, its missing parts supplied by reference TRBV5-4 and TRBJ2-7, is ETGVTQSPTHLIKTRGQQVTLRCSSQSGHNTVSWYQQALGQGPQFIFQYYREEENGRGNFPPRFSGLQFPNYSSELNVNALELDDSALYLCASSLGQGVSEQYFGPGTRLTVT.

Only a few counts were recorded for this clone. The J gene is TRBJ2-7, the V gene TRBV29-1; D perhaps matches TRBD1 (6 bases). V gave up 5 bases and J gave up 2 bases, with 13 bases separating them. Germline loops: CDR1 SQVTM, CDR2 ANQGSEA. This CDR3 region has 13 residues. The CDR3 reads CSVSLGGAYEQYF. CDR3 coding DNA: TGCAGCGTTAGTCTAGGGGGAGCCTACGAGCAGTACTTC.

The CDR3 sequence is CAREVDNEQFF. CDR3 nucleotide sequence: TGTGCCAGGGAGGTTGACAATGAGCAGTTCTTC. This chain joins TRBV7-9 and TRBJ2-1, with D possibly TRBD2 on 5 matching bases. This CDR3 region has 11 residues. The germline CDR1 and CDR2 sequences are SEHNR and FQNEAQ (reference sequence). V lost 9 bases, J lost 5 bases, and 8 bases lay in between. Complete variable domain (other parts from reference TRBV7-9 and TRBJ2-1): DTGVSQNPRHKITKRGQNVTFRCDPISEHNRLYWYRQTLGQGPEFLTYFQNEAQLEKSRLLSDRFSAERPKGSFSTLEIQRTEQGDSAMYLCAREVDNEQFFGPGTRLTVL.